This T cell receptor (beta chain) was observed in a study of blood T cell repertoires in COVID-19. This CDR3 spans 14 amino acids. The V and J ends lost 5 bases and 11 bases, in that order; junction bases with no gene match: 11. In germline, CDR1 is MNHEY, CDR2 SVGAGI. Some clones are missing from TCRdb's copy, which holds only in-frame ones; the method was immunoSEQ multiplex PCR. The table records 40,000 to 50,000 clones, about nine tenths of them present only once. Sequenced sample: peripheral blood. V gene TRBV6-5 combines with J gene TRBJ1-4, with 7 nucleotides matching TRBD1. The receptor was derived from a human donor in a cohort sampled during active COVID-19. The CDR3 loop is CASSPQGTLRKLFF. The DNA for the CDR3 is TGTGCCAGCAGTCCACAGGGGACCCTACGGAAACTGTTTTTT.